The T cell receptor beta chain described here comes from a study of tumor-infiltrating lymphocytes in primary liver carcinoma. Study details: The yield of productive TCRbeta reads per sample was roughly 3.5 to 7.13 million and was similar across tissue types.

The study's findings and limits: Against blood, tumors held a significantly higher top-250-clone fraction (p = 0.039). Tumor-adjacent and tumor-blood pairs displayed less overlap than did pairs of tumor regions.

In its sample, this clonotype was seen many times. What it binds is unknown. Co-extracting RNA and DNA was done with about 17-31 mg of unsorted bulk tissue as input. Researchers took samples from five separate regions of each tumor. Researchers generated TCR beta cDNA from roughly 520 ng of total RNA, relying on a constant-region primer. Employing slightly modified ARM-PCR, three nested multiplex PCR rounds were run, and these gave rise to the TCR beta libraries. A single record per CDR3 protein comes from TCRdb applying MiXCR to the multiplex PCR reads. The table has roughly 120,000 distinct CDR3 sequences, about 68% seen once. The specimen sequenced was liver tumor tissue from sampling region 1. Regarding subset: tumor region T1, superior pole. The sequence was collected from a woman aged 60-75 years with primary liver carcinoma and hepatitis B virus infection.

The CDR3 bases are TGTGCCAGCAGCCAAGATCTTTGGGGAGGAGGAAACACCATATATTTT. This sequence encodes CASSQDLWGGGNTIYF. The V gene is TRBV4-2, the J gene TRBJ1-3; D is unclear. Germline CDR1 is LGHNA and CDR2 is YNFKEQ. Between the trimmed V and J ends, which lost 0 bases and 4 bases, there was a span of 13 bases. This CDR3 has 16 amino acids.